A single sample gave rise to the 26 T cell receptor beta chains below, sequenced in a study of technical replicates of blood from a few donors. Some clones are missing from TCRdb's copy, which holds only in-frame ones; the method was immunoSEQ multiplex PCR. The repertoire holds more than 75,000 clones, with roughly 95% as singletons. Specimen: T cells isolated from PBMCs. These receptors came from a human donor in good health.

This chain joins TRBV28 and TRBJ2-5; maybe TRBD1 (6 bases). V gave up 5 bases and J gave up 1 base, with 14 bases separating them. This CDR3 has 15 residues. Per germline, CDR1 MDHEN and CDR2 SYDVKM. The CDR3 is CASSHGQIAQETQYF. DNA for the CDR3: TGTGCCAGCAGTCACGGACAGATTGCCCAAGAGACCCAGTACTTC.

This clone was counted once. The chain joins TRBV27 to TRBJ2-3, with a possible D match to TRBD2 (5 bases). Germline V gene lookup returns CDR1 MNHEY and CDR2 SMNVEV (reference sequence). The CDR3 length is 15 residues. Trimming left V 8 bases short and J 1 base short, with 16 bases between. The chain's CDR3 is CASAASFSGTDTQYF. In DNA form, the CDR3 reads TGTGCCAGCGCGGCTAGCTTCTCGGGCACAGATACGCAGTATTTT.

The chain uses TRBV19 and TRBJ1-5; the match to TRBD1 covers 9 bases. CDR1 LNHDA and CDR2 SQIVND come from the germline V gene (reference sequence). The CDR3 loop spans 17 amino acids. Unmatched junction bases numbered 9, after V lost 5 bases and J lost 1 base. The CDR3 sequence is CASSPLLGTGSNQPQHF. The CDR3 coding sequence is TGTGCCAGTAGTCCCTTACTGGGGACAGGGAGCAATCAGCCCCAGCATTTT.

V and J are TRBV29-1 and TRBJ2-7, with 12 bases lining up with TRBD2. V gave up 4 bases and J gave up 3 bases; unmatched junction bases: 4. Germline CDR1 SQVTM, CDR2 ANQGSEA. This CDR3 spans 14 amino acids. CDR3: CSVVLAGGFYEQYF. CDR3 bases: TGCAGCGTTGTACTAGCGGGAGGATTCTACGAGCAGTACTTC.

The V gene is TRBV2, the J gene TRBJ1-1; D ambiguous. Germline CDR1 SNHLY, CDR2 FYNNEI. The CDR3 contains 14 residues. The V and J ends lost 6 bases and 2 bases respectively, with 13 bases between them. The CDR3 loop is CASRKSGANTEAFF. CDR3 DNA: TGTGCCAGCAGGAAGTCCGGAGCTAACACTGAAGCTTTCTTT.

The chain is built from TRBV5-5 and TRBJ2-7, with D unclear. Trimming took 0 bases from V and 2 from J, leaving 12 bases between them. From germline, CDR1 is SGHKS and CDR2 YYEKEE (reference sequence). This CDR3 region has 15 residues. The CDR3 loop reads CASSLAPQSTYEQYF. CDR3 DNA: TGTGCCAGCAGCTTGGCCCCACAGAGCACCTACGAGCAGTACTTC.

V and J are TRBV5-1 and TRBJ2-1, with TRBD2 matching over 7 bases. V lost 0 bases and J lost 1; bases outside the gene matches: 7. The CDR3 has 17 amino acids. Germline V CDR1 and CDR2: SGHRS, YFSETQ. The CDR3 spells CASSLAPGGGSYNEQFF. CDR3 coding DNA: TGCGCCAGCAGCTTGGCCCCTGGGGGAGGGTCCTACAATGAGCAGTTCTTC.

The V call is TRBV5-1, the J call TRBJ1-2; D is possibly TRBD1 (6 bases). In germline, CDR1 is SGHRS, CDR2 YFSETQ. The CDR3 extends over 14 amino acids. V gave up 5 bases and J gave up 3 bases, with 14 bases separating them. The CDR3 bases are TGCGCCAGCAGTAAGGAACAGGGTGACTATGGCTACACCTTC. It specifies CASSKEQGDYGYTF.

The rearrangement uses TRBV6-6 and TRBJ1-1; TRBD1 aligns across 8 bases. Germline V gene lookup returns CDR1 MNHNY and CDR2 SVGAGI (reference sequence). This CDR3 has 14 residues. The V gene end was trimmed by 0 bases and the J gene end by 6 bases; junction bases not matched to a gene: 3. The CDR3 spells CASSYSQGAAEAFF. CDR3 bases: TGTGCCAGCAGTTACTCTCAGGGGGCAGCTGAAGCTTTCTTT.

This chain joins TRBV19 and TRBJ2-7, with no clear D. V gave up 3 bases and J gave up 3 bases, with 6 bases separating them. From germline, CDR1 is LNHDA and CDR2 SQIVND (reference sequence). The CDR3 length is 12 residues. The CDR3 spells CASSMNGYEQYF. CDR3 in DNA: TGTGCCAGTAGTATGAACGGCTACGAGCAGTACTTC. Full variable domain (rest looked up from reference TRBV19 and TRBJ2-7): DGGITQSPKYLFRKEGQNVTLSCEQNLNHDAMYWYRQDPGQGLRLIYYSQIVNDFQKGDIAEGYSVSREKKESFPLTVTSAQKNPTAFYLCASSMNGYEQYFGPGTRLTVT.

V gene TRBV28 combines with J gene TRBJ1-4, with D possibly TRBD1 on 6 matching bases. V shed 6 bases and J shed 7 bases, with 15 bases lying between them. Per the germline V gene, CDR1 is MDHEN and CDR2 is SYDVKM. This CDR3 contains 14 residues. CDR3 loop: CASREDSELEKLFF. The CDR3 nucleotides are TGTGCCAGCAGGGAGGACAGTGAGCTTGAAAAACTGTTTTTT.

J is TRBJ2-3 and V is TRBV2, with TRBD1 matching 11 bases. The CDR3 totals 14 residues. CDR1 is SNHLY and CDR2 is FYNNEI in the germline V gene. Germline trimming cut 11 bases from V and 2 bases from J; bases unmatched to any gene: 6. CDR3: CAGGQGVNTDTQYF. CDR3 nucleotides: TGTGCCGGGGGACAGGGGGTGAACACAGATACGCAGTATTTT.

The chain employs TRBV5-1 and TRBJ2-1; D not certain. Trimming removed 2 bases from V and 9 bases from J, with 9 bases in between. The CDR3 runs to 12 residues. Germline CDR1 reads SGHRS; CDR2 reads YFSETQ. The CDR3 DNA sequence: TGCGCCAGCAGCTTAGAGCTTTCTGAGCAGTTCTTC. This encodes CASSLELSEQFF.

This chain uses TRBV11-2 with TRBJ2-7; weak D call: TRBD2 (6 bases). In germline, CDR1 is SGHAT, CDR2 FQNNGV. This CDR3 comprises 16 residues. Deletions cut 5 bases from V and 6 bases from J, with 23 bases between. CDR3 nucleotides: TGTGCCAGCAGCCTTCCACGGACTATTTCTCAGATCGAGCAGTACTTC. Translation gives CASSLPRTISQIEQYF.

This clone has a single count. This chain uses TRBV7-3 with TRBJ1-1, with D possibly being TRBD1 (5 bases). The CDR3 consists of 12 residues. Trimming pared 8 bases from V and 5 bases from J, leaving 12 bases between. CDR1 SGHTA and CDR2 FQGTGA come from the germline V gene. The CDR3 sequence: CASGQGGTEAFF. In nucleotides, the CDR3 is TGTGCCAGCGGGCAGGGAGGAACTGAAGCTTTCTTT.

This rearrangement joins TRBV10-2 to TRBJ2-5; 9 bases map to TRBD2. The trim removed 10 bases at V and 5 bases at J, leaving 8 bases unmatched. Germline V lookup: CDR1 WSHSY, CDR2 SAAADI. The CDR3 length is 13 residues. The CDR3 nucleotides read TGCGCCACTAAGCGGGGGGCAGGCGAGACCCAGTACTTC. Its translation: CATKRGAGETQYF.

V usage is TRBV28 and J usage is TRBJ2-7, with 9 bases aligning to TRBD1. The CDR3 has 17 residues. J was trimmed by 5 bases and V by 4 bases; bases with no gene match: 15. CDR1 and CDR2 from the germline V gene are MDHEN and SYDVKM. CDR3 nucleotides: TGTGCCAGCAGTTCTTGGGGAACCGGGACAGGGCTCCACGAGCAGTACTTC. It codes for CASSSWGTGTGLHEQYF.

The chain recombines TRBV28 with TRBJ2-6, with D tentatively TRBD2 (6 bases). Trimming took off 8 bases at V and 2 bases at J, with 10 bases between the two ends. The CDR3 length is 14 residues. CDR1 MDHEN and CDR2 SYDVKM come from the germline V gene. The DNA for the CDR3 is TGTGCCAGCGGAGGGGTAGCTGGGGCCAACGTCCTGACTTTC. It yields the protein CASGGVAGANVLTF.

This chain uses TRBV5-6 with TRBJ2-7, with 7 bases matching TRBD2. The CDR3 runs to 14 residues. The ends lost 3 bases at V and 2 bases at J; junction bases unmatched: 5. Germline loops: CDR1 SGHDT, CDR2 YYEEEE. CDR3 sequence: CASSWSSGPYEQYF. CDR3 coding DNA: TGTGCCAGCAGCTGGTCTAGCGGACCCTACGAGCAGTACTTC.

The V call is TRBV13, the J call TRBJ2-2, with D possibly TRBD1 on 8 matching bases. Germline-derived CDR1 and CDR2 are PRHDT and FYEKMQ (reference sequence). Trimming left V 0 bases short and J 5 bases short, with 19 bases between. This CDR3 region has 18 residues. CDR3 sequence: CASSLGGGTGLSTGELFF. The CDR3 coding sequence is TGTGCCAGCAGCTTAGGGGGGGGGACAGGCCTTTCAACCGGGGAGCTGTTTTTT. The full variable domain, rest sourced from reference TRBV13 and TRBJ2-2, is AAGVIQSPRHLIKEKRETATLKCYPIPRHDTVYWYQQGPGQDPQFLISFYEKMQSDKGSIPDRFSAQQFSDYHSELNMSSLELGDSALYFCASSLGGGTGLSTGELFFGEGSRLTVL.

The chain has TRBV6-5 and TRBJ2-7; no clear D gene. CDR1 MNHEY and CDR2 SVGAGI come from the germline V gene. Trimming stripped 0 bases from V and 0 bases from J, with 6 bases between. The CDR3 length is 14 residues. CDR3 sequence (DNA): TGTGCCAGCAGTTACTCGTCAGGCTCCTACGAGCAGTACTTC. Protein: CASSYSSGSYEQYF.

The CDR3 reads CASSLGTGWDTEAFF. For the CDR3, the DNA is TGTGCCAGCAGTCTCGGGACAGGATGGGACACTGAAGCTTTCTTT. The chain links TRBV27 to TRBJ1-1; 8 bases are a match to TRBD1. CDR1 is MNHEY and CDR2 is SMNVEV in the germline V gene (reference sequence). With 5 bases clipped from V and 3 bases from J, the junction kept 8 bases outside the gene matches. The CDR3 extends over 15 amino acids.

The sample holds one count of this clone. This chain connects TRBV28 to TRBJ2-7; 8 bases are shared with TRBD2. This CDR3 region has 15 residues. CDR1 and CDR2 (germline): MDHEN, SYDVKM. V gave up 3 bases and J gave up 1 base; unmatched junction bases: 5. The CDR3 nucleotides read TGTGCCAGCAGTTTCGACGGGAGGGTATCCTACGAGCAGTACTTC. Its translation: CASSFDGRVSYEQYF. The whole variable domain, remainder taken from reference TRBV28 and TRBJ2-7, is DVKVTQSSRYLVKRTGEKVFLECVQDMDHENMFWYRQDPGLGLRLIYFSYDVKMKEKGDIPEGYSVSREKKERFSLILESASTNQTSMYLCASSFDGRVSYEQYFGPGTRLTVT.

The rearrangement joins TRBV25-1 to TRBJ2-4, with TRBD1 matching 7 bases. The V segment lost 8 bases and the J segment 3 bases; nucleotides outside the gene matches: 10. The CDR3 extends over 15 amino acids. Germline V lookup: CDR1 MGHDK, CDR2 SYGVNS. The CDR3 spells CASPTGANGKNIQYF. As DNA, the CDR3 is TGTGCCAGCCCCACAGGGGCAAATGGCAAAAACATTCAGTACTTC.

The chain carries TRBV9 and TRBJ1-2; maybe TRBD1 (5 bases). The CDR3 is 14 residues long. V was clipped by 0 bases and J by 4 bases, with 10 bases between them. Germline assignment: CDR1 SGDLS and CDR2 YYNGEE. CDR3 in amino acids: CASSVAKGRYGYTF. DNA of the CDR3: TGTGCCAGCAGCGTAGCTAAGGGGCGCTATGGCTACACCTTC.

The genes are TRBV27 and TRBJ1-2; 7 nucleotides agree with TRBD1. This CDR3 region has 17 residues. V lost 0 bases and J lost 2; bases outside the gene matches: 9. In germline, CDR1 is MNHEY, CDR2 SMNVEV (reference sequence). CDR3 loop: CASSLSPNIRGNYGYTF. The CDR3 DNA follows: TGTGCCAGCAGTTTATCGCCAAATATCAGGGGGAACTATGGCTACACCTTC.